These T cell receptor beta chains were read from a single sample in a study of human T cells and chemical hapten exposure. Via MiXCR, TCRdb re-called the RACE reads, giving one row per CDR3 protein. Among about 57,000 distinct CDR3 sequences listed, about 9.6% were seen once. This specimen consisted of whole blood, obtained in connection with sensitization to the hapten diphenylcyclopropenone (DPC). The receptors were gathered from a woman aged 40 to 55 with alopecia areata. Some clones in this sample may be carry-over from other donors' samples. CDR3s leave out the opening cysteine and the closing phenylalanine or tryptophan. Fields, in order: clone size, V gene, J gene, CDR3 length, CDR3 protein. Not every row has a clone size; where given, it reads once, few, many or a size class.

NA,TRBV14,TRBJ1-3,14,ASSQYAGGGGNTIY
many,TRBV12-3/TRBV12-4,TRBJ1-1,15,ASSRALPRERNTEAF
few,TRBV11-3,TRBJ2-2,14,ASSRDRGHNTGELF
many,TRBV4-3,TRBJ1-3,14,ASSQDFGQGGNTIY
NA,TRBV12-3/TRBV12-4,TRBJ1-4,12,ATRAGASNEKLF
few,TRBV3-1,TRBJ2-5,14,ASSQEVLAGTETQY
few,TRBV5-1,TRBJ2-1,11,ASSFQQGNEQF
many,TRBV11-2,TRBJ1-3,12,ASSPNYSGNTIY
many,TRBV20-1,TRBJ2-1,9,SAAENNEQF
NA,TRBV3-1,TRBJ1-1,12,ASSQRQTNTEAF
few,TRBV25-1,TRBJ2-2,11,ASTPGGTGELF
few,TRBV15,TRBJ2-7,13,ATSRVGTGPYEQY
NA,TRBV20-1,TRBJ2-2,13,SARRDGTDTGELF
NA,TRBV19,TRBJ2-3,15,ASSIGTSGGIADTQY
NA,TRBV6-5,TRBJ1-2,12,ASSPYRGGYGYT
many,TRBV5-4,TRBJ1-2,14,ASSTAGTGGSYGYT
NA,TRBV12-3/TRBV12-4,TRBJ1-1,10,ASSLVGIEAF
few,TRBV28,TRBJ1-5,12,ASSPSLSNQPQH
many,TRBV4-3,TRBJ1-4,14,ASSHVLQGPGEKLF
many,TRBV7-8,TRBJ1-5,15,ASRKSGTPDGNQPQH
many,TRBV7-8,TRBJ1-3,16,AGSPRPPRTGGGNTIY
many,TRBV7-9,TRBJ1-1,9,ASTVTLAAF
many,TRBV29-1,TRBJ2-5,13,SVTPQRAQWETQY
NA,TRBV15,TRBJ2-1,12,ATSRAASPNEQF
few,TRBV5-1,TRBJ2-4,12,ASSSDMSRNIQY
many,TRBV5-6,TRBJ2-2,14,ASSPVGQANTGELF
NA,TRBV28,TRBJ2-5,17,ASSLSHSSYRGARETQY
NA,TRBV10-3,TRBJ2-5,12,AISDPGGQETQY
many,TRBV7-9,TRBJ1-1,13,ASSVLMGFNTEAF
NA,TRBV5-1,TRBJ2-7,12,ASSLATLASEQY
many,TRBV20-1,TRBJ1-5,13,SARDSLVSNQPQH
once,TRBV6-5,TRBJ1-1,12,ASTRSGTVFQAF